This TCR beta chain was captured by sequencing in a study of T cell changes during pregnancy in multiple sclerosis. Profiled with immunoSEQ multiplex PCR; TCRdb holds only in-frame clones, not every one. The sample contains under 85,000 clones, over 80% of which appear only once. There are 13 residues in the CDR3. Trimming cost V 7 bases and J 7 bases; bases outside gene matches: 9. Per germline, CDR1 MNHNS and CDR2 SASEGT. Specimen: CD4+ T cells from peripheral blood mononuclear cells, collected in the second trimester of pregnancy. V is TRBV6-1 and J is TRBJ1-2, with 7 bases lining up with TRBD1. This TCR was recovered from a female donor with multiple sclerosis, enrolled in a pregnancy study. CDR3 DNA: TGTGCCAGCACCCAAGACAGGGCTTTTGGCTACACCTTC. It yields the protein CASTQDRAFGYTF.